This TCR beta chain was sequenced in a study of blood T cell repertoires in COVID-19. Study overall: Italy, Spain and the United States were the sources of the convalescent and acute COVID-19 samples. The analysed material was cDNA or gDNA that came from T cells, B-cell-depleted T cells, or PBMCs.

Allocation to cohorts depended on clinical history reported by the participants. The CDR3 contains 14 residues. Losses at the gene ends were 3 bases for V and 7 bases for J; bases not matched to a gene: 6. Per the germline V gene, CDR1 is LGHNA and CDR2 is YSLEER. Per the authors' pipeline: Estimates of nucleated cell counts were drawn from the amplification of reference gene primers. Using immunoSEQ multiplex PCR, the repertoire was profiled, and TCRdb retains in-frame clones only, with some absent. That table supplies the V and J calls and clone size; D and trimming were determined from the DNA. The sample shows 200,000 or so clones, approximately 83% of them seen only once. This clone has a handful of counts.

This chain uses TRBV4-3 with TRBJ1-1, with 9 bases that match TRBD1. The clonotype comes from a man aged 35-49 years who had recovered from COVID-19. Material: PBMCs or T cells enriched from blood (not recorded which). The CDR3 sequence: CASSQEQGAVEAFF. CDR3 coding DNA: TGCGCCAGCAGCCAGGAACAGGGGGCCGTTGAAGCTTTCTTT.